This T cell receptor beta chain is from a study of blood T cell repertoires in COVID-19. The CDR3 runs 14 residues. Germline V gives CDR1 SGHKS, CDR2 YYEKEE (reference sequence). V shed 5 bases and J shed 4 bases, with 12 bases lying between them. In the authors' methods: Counts of nucleated cells, estimated from reference gene primer amplification, were obtained. Only in-frame clones appear in the TCRdb table, and some are missing; sequencing was by immunoSEQ multiplex PCR. The D gene and trimming were derived from the DNA, and the V and J assignments and clone size from that table. The sample records more than 200,000 clones, 84% being singletons.

This TCR came from a man between 60 and 75 years old with acute or convalescent COVID-19. The sample consisted of peripheral blood. The chain is built from TRBV5-5 and TRBJ1-4; tentative D call: TRBD1 (6 bases). The DNA of the CDR3 is TGTGCCAGCAGTCGGGACACCTTTAATGAAAAACTGTTTTTT. Residues: CASSRDTFNEKLFF.